The entry below describes one T cell receptor (beta chain). Its antigen is undetermined. These data originate in a study of cytomegalovirus exposure and HLA in healthy donors. Study details: HLA-typed donors were the source of roughly 80 million unique TCRs held in an early data release.

The PCR used 60 Vbeta and 13 Jbeta primers. The data were produced by immunoSEQ multiplex PCR, yet TCRdb's version contains in-frame clones alone and is incomplete. The table has about 130,000 clones, roughly 70% seen once; the top ten hold roughly 4.5%. Study-wide points: An Asian-associated ancestry cluster reportedly showed fewer N-insertions than the roughly 670-donor mean in a later analysis.

Germline V gene sequence: CDR1 SGHNT, CDR2 YYREEE (reference sequence). V was clipped by 1 base and J by 3 bases, with 11 bases between them. CDR3 length: 14 amino acids. The study sampled nominally healthy donors, though unrecorded immune exposures were likely. The sequenced sample was PBMCs. The chain joins TRBV5-4 to TRBJ2-7; maybe TRBD2 (5 bases). The sequence came from a man between 18 and 29 years old in good health and CMV-seropositive. CDR3 nucleotides: TGTGCCAGCAGCTTGTTTCCGGGGAACTACGAGCAGTACTTC. Translating it yields CASSLFPGNYEQYF.